This T cell receptor (beta chain) was captured by sequencing in a study of CD8 T cells in Susac syndrome. Roughly 0.5 to 1 ug RNA was reverse transcribed with random hexamers. TCRdb processed the immunoSEQ multiplex PCR reads anew with MiXCR; each CDR3 protein has one entry. The sample contains some 140,000 distinct CDR3 sequences, around 80% of which appear only once. Germline CDR1 and CDR2: ENHRY and SYGVKD. CDR3 size: 16 residues. The V and J ends lost 5 bases and 2 bases, in that order; junction bases with no gene match: 7. Bulk CD8+ and CD4+ cells came from magnetic negative isolation; CD8+ TEMRA by FACS. This clonotype was found once.

Material: CD8+ T cells from PBMCs. This TCR was sampled from a human donor with multiple sclerosis. The chain links TRBV10-3 to TRBJ2-7, with 12 bases identical to TRBD1. The CDR3 spells CAISLRGQGAAYEQYF. The CDR3 nucleotides read TGTGCCATCAGTCTTCGGGGACAGGGGGCCGCCTACGAGCAGTACTTC.